These 25 T cell receptor beta chains originate from one sample sequenced in a study of blood T cell repertoires in COVID-19. Clones were sequenced by immunoSEQ multiplex PCR, and TCRdb holds only the in-frame ones, with some missing. This table has more than 300,000 clones, roughly 90% appearing once. The specimen was peripheral blood. The receptors shown here come from a woman aged 30 to 39 with COVID-19, enrolled during active disease.

With regard to this clone: Other DNA sequences within the sample encode an identical CDR3. The chain joins TRBV19 to TRBJ2-1; 14 nucleotides agree with TRBD2. CDR1 LNHDA and CDR2 SQIVND come from the germline V gene (reference sequence). The CDR3 extends over 16 amino acids. The V and J ends lost 4 bases and 4 bases, in that order; junction bases with no gene match: 3. The CDR3 protein is CASSRTSGGTYNEQFF. Here the CDR3 DNA reads TGTGCCAGTAGTAGGACTAGCGGGGGGACGTACAATGAGCAGTTCTTC.

This clone was detected once. The genes are TRBV7-2 and TRBJ1-2, with D perhaps TRBD1 (6 bases). This CDR3 has 14 residues. The germline V and J ends were trimmed by 7 bases and 4 bases, with 16 bases remaining between them. Germline loops: CDR1 SGHTA, CDR2 FQGNSA. CDR3 bases: TGTGCCAGCAACCCTGCACAGGGTAGCTATGGCTACACCTTC. This encodes CASNPAQGSYGYTF.

This clone came up once. This chain uses TRBV2 with TRBJ1-4; 8 bases agree with TRBD1. CDR3 size: 14 residues. V dropped 7 bases and J dropped 8; count of bases not matched to a gene: 9. Germline CDR1 and CDR2: SNHLY and FYNNEI. This CDR3 is CASTNRGFGEKLFF. The CDR3 DNA is TGTGCCAGCACTAACAGGGGGTTTGGGGAAAAACTGTTTTTT.

V usage is TRBV7-8 and J usage is TRBJ1-1; 7 bases line up with TRBD1. The CDR3 consists of 13 residues. Looked up from germline, CDR1 is SGHVS and CDR2 is FQNEAQ. V shed 5 bases, J shed 10 bases, and the junction held 10 bases outside the gene matches. CDR3 in amino acids: CASSADRVPGAFF. The CDR3 DNA reads TGTGCCAGCAGCGCAGACAGGGTACCGGGAGCTTTCTTT.

This clone has just one count. The chain combines TRBV7-6 with TRBJ1-1; possibly TRBD1 for D (5 bases). The CDR3 covers 15 residues. V was clipped by 6 bases and J by 3 bases, with 17 bases between them. CDR1 and CDR2 (germline): SGHVS, FNYEAQ. The CDR3 sequence: CASRRPMGGDTEAFF. For the CDR3, the DNA is TGTGCCAGCAGGCGACCAATGGGAGGGGACACTGAAGCTTTCTTT. Filled out from reference TRBV7-6 and TRBJ1-1, the complete variable domain reads GAGVSQSPRYKVTKRGQDVALRCDPISGHVSLYWYRQALGQGPEFLTYFNYEAQQDKSGLPNDRFSAERPEGSISTLTIQRTEQRDSAMYRCASRRPMGGDTEAFFGQGTRLTVV.

This chain joins TRBV4-1 and TRBJ1-2; 10 nucleotides align to TRBD1. Germline CDR1 is MGHRA and CDR2 is YSYEKL. V was pared by 1 base and J by 7 bases, with 6 bases of the junction left unmatched. This CDR3 spans 15 amino acids. CDR3 bases: TGCGCCAGCAGCCAAGCTCGACAGGGGGCGCGTGGCTACACCTTC. Translating it yields CASSQARQGARGYTF.

This clone was seen at least ten times. The rearrangement uses TRBV2 and TRBJ1-2, with D perhaps matching TRBD1 (5 bases). Trimming stripped 0 bases from V and 6 bases from J, with 8 bases between. The CDR3 runs to 13 residues. The germline CDR1 and CDR2 sequences are SNHLY and FYNNEI. This CDR3 is CASSEAGDDGYTF. DNA for the CDR3: TGTGCCAGCAGTGAAGCAGGGGATGATGGCTACACCTTC.

This clone was picked up one time. This sequence joins TRBV5-5 and TRBJ2-3, with TRBD1 identical over 8 bases. Per germline, CDR1 SGHKS and CDR2 YYEKEE (reference sequence). V was clipped by 3 bases and J by 5 bases; unmatched bases: 5. The CDR3 is made up of 14 amino acids. CDR3 loop: CASSSGQGKDTQYF. CDR3 DNA sequence: TGTGCCAGCAGCTCAGGACAGGGAAAAGATACGCAGTATTTT. The full variable domain, its missing parts supplied by reference TRBV5-5 and TRBJ2-3, is DAGVTQSPTHLIKTRGQQVTLRCSPISGHKSVSWYQQVLGQGPQFIFQYYEKEERGRGNFPDRFSARQFPNYSSELNVNALLLGDSALYLCASSSGQGKDTQYFGPGTRLTVL.

This chain joins TRBV5-1 and TRBJ1-2, with D perhaps matching TRBD1 (5 bases). The V end was cut by 0 bases, the J end by 8 bases, with 14 bases between. CDR3 size: 14 residues. CDR1 SGHRS and CDR2 YFSETQ come from the germline V gene. CDR3 nucleotides: TGCGCCAGCAGCTTGGCTCAGGGCCCGGGCGGCTACACCTTC. Translation gives CASSLAQGPGGYTF.

The gene calls are TRBV7-9 and TRBJ2-7; 8 positions agree with TRBD1. This CDR3 comprises 14 residues. V was clipped by 5 bases and J by 5 bases; unmatched bases: 8. In germline, CDR1 is SEHNR, CDR2 FQNEAQ (reference sequence). CDR3 residues: CASSRTRGHNEQYF. In nucleotides, the CDR3 is TGTGCCAGCAGCCGAACCAGGGGGCACAACGAGCAGTACTTC.

The chain carries TRBV18 and TRBJ2-4; weak D call: TRBD2 (6 bases). The germline V gene encodes CDR1 KGHSH and CDR2 LQKENI. This CDR3 is 16 amino acids long. V lost 3 bases and J 0 bases, leaving 12 bases between the germline ends. The chain's CDR3 is CASSPRLDLAKNIQYF. The CDR3, as DNA: TGTGCCAGCTCACCGCGACTAGATTTAGCCAAAAACATTCAGTACTTC.

This sequence joins TRBV3-1 (or the pseudogene TRBV3-2) and TRBJ1-1; a weak D match, TRBD1 (5 bases). The CDR3 is 14 amino acids. V gave up 4 bases and J gave up 1 base, with 10 bases separating them. The germline CDR1 and CDR2 sequences are LGHDT and YNNKEL (reference sequence). Written as DNA, the CDR3 is TGTGCCAGCAGCCCCAGGGTGGGGAACACTGAAGCTTTCTTT. Amino acid sequence: CASSPRVGNTEAFF.

This clone was counted between two and nine times. This chain joins TRBV28 and TRBJ1-1; a possible D gene is TRBD1 (6 bases). With 4 bases removed from V and 11 bases from J, the gap between germline ends came to 17 bases. Germline loops: CDR1 MDHEN, CDR2 SYDVKM. The CDR3 extends over 13 amino acids. CDR3 in DNA: TGTGCCAGCAGTTCCTTACAGGGAGGGAGGGCTTTCTTT. Translating gives CASSSLQGGRAFF. Drawing the rest from reference TRBV28 and TRBJ1-1, the complete variable domain is DVKVTQSSRYLVKRTGEKVFLECVQDMDHENMFWYRQDPGLGLRLIYFSYDVKMKEKGDIPEGYSVSREKKERFSLILESASTNQTSMYLCASSSLQGGRAFFGQGTRLTVV.

The chain recombines TRBV4-3 with TRBJ1-6; weak D call: TRBD1 (5 bases). CDR1 and CDR2 (germline): LGHNA, YSLEER. The CDR3 extends over 16 amino acids. With 1 base removed from V and 9 bases from J, the gap between germline ends came to 16 bases. The CDR3 DNA reads as TGCGCCAGCAGCCAAGCGCGGCAGGGAGGAGGTTCACCCCTCCACTTT. Protein: CASSQARQGGGSPLHF.

The gene calls are TRBV30 and TRBJ1-6, with a weak D call TRBD1 (6 bases). Per germline, CDR1 GTSNPN and CDR2 SVGIG (reference sequence). V lost 5 bases and J lost 6, with 14 bases in between. The CDR3 consists of 14 residues. CDR3 region: CAWAPGHFNSPLHF. The CDR3 region has the DNA TGTGCCTGGGCTCCGGGACACTTTAATTCACCCCTCCACTTT.

The rearrangement links TRBV6-5 to TRBJ1-2; D perhaps matches TRBD1 (5 bases). Trimming left V 1 base short and J 7 bases short, with 10 bases between. There are 13 residues in the CDR3. The germline V gene encodes CDR1 MNHEY and CDR2 SVGAGI. The DNA of the CDR3 is TGTGCCAGCAGTTACTACGGGGGGGGTGGCTACACCTTC. Translated, it gives CASSYYGGGGYTF.

The chain employs TRBV7-2 and TRBJ1-4; no clear D. The CDR3 totals 15 residues. The germline V gene encodes CDR1 SGHTA and CDR2 FQGNSA. Trimming removed 2 bases at V and 4 bases at J, with 11 bases between. CDR3 DNA sequence: TGTGCCAGCAGCTTATTACGGGGAGATAATGAAAAACTGTTTTTT. It encodes CASSLLRGDNEKLFF.

CDR3 DNA: TGTGCCAGCTCCCGGGCCGGGGGCACAGATACGCAGTATTTT. As protein: CASSRAGGTDTQYF. The rearrangement links TRBV18 to TRBJ2-3; a possible D gene is TRBD2 (5 bases). Germline V gives CDR1 KGHSH, CDR2 LQKENI. V dropped 6 bases and J dropped 1 base, with 11 bases sitting between them. This CDR3 contains 14 residues.

The rearrangement joins TRBV2 to TRBJ2-3; 10 nucleotides match TRBD2. Looked up from germline, CDR1 is SNHLY and CDR2 is FYNNEI. This CDR3 has 19 residues. With V trimmed by 2 bases and J by 1 base, 12 bases remained unmatched. CDR3 nucleotide sequence: TGTGCCAGCAGTGAAACAGTAGCGGGGGGCCTTAGAGGCACAGATACGCAGTATTTT. The encoded protein is CASSETVAGGLRGTDTQYF.

CDR3 sequence (DNA): TGCAGCGCTGTGGACAGGGCCTATGGCTACACCTTC. Translation gives CSAVDRAYGYTF. The chain combines TRBV29-1 with TRBJ1-2; 8 bases agree with TRBD1. The ends lost 7 bases at V and 4 bases at J; junction bases unmatched: 5. CDR3 size: 12 residues. Per germline, CDR1 SQVTM and CDR2 ANQGSEA.

This chain links TRBV19 with TRBJ1-6; 9 bases map to TRBD1. The CDR3 contains 15 residues. V was pared by 2 bases and J by 7 bases, with 3 bases of the junction left unmatched. The germline V gene encodes CDR1 LNHDA and CDR2 SQIVND (reference sequence). CDR3 loop: CASSINRGRNSPLHF. The CDR3 DNA reads TGTGCCAGTAGTATAAACAGGGGGCGGAATTCACCCCTCCACTTT.

The rearrangement joins TRBV6-5 to TRBJ2-1; 8 nucleotides align to TRBD2. Germline CDR1 and CDR2: MNHEY and SVGAGI. The V and J ends lost 8 bases and 4 bases, in that order; junction bases with no gene match: 10. The length of the CDR3 is 15 residues. The CDR3 DNA is TGTGCCAGCGCCCGGGACGGGGGGGTTTACAATGAGCAGTTCTTC. It encodes CASARDGGVYNEQFF.

The CDR3 loop reads CASKRPGDSNNSPLHF. The CDR3 DNA sequence: TGTGCCAGCAAACGACCCGGGGACAGTAATAATTCACCCCTCCACTTT. The chain recombines TRBV27 with TRBJ1-6; 7 nucleotides agree with TRBD1. The ends lost 7 bases at V and 5 bases at J; junction bases unmatched: 11. The CDR3 is made up of 16 amino acids. Germline CDR1 reads MNHEY; CDR2 reads SMNVEV (reference sequence).

The CDR3 DNA is TGTGCCAGCAGCTTAGCACCAGGGGGCTTGGGCGGCTACACCTTC. Residues: CASSLAPGGLGGYTF. This sequence joins TRBV11-2 and TRBJ1-2; 8 bases align to TRBD1. The J segment lost 8 bases and the V segment lost 1 base, leaving 9 bases of the junction unmatched. The CDR3 length is 15 residues. CDR1 SGHAT and CDR2 FQNNGV come from the germline V gene.

This rearrangement joins TRBV6-6 to TRBJ1-4, with D maybe TRBD1 (5 bases). Trimming took 6 bases from V and 8 from J, leaving 19 bases between them. The CDR3 extends over 15 amino acids. CDR1 is MNHNY, CDR2 SVGAGI, per germline (reference sequence). CDR3 DNA sequence: TGTGCCAGCAGCCCTTTGGGAGGGGTTTGGGAAAAACTGTTTTTT. Its protein is CASSPLGGVWEKLFF.